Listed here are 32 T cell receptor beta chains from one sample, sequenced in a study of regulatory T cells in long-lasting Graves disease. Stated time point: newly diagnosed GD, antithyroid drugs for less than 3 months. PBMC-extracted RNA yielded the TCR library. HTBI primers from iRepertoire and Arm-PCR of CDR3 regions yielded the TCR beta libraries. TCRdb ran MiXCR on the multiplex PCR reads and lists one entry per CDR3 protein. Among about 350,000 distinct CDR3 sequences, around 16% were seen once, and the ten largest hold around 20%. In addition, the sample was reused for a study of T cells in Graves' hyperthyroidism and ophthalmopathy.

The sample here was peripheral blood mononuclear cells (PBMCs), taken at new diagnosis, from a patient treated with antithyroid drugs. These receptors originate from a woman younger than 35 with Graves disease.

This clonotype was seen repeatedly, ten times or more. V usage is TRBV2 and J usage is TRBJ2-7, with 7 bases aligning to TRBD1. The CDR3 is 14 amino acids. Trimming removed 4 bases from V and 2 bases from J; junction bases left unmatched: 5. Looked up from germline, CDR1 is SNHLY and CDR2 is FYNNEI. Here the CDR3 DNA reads TGTGCCAGCAGTGTCTACAGGGGACCCTACGAGCAGTACTTC. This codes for CASSVYRGPYEQYF.

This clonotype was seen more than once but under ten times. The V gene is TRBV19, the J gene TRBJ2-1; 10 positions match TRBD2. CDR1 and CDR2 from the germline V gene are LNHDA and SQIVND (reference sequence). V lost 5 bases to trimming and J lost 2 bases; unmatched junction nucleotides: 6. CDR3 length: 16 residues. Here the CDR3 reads CASSSQTSGPYNEQFF. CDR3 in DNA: TGTGCCAGTAGTTCCCAGACTAGCGGGCCCTACAATGAGCAGTTCTTC.

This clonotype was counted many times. CDR3 DNA: TGTGCCAGCAGCCAAACCGGGACTACTCATGAGCAGTTCTTC. Translated: CASSQTGTTHEQFF. This chain connects TRBV3-1 to TRBJ2-1; 7 nucleotides match TRBD2. The germline V gene encodes CDR1 LGHDT and CDR2 YNNKEL (reference sequence). V dropped 2 bases and J dropped 8; count of bases not matched to a gene: 6. This CDR3 comprises 14 residues.

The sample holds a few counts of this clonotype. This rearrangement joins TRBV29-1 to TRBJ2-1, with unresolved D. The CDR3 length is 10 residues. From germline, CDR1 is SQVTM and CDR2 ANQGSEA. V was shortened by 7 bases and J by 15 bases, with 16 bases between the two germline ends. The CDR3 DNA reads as TGCAGCGGTTACGAAAAAAAGCTGTTCTTC. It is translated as CSGYEKKLFF.

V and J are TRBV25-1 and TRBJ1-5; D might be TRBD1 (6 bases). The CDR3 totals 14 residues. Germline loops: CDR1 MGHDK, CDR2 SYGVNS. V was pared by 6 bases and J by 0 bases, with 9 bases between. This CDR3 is CASRRGGSNQPQHF. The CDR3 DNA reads TGTGCCAGCAGGAGGGGGGGTAGCAATCAGCCCCAGCATTTT.

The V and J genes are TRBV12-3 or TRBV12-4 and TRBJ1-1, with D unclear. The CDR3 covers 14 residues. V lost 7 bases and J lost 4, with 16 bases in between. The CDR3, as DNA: TGTGCCAGCATCCCGTCTTGGCAGCTCACTGAAGCTTTCTTT. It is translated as CASIPSWQLTEAFF.

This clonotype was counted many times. CDR3 sequence: CAWSTLGVGELFF. CDR3 coding DNA: TGTGCCTGGAGTACCCTCGGGGTCGGGGAGCTGTTTTTT. The chain links TRBV30 to TRBJ2-2; weak D call: TRBD2 (5 bases). Germline values: CDR1 GTSNPN, CDR2 SVGIG (reference sequence). V lost 2 bases and J 7 bases, leaving 11 bases between the germline ends. CDR3 length equals 13 residues.

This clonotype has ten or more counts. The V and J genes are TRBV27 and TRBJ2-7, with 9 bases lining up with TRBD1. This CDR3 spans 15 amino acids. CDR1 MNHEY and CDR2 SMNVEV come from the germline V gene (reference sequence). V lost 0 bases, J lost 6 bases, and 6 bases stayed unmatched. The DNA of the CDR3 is TGTGCCAGCAGTTTATCTCGGACAGGGGACGTCGAGCAGTACTTC. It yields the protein CASSLSRTGDVEQYF.

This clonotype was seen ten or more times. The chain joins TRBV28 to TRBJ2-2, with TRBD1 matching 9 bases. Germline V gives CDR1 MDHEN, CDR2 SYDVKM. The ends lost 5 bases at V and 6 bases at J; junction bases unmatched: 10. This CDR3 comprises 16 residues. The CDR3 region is CASSAPGQGSAGELFF. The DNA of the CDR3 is TGTGCCAGCAGTGCCCCGGGACAGGGTTCAGCCGGGGAGCTGTTTTTT. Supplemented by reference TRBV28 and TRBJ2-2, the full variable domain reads DVKVTQSSRYLVKRTGEKVFLECVQDMDHENMFWYRQDPGLGLRLIYFSYDVKMKEKGDIPEGYSVSREKKERFSLILESASTNQTSMYLCASSAPGQGSAGELFFGEGSRLTVL.

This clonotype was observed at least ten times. The CDR3, as DNA: TGTGCCAGCAGCTTCGTCATAGGGGCAGAGACCCAGTACTTC. Translating gives CASSFVIGAETQYF. The chain joins TRBV11-2 to TRBJ2-1; maybe TRBD1 (5 bases). The end of the DNA fits TRBJ2-5 better, so the J call may be wrong. Germline values: CDR1 SGHAT, CDR2 FQNNGV. CDR3 length: 14 residues.

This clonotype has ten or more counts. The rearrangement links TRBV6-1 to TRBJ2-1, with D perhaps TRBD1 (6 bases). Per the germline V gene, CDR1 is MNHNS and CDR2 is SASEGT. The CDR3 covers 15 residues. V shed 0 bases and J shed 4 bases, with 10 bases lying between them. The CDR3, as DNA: TGTGCCAGCAGTGAAGCAGGACAGCGATACAATGAGCAGTTCTTC. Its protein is CASSEAGQRYNEQFF.

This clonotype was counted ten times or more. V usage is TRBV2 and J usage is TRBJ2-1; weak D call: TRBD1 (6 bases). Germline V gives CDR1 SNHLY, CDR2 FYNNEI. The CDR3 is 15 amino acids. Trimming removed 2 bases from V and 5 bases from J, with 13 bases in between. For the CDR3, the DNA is TGTGCCAGCAGTGAATTGGGCAGGGGCAACAATGAGCAGTTCTTC. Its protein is CASSELGRGNNEQFF. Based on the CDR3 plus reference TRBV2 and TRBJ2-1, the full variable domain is EPEVTQTPSHQVTQMGQEVILRCVPISNHLYFYWYRQILGQKVEFLVSFYNNEISEKSEIFDDQFSVERPDGSNFTLKIRSTKLEDSAMYFCASSELGRGNNEQFFGPGTRLTVL.

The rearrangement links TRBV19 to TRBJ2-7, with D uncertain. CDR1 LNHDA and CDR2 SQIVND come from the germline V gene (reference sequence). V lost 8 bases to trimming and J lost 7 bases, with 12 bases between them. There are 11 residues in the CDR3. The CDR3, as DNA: TGTGCCAGTGGCTACCCCGGGGAGCAGTACTTC. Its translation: CASGYPGEQYF. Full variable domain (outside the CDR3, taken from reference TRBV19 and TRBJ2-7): DGGITQSPKYLFRKEGQNVTLSCEQNLNHDAMYWYRQDPGQGLRLIYYSQIVNDFQKGDIAEGYSVSREKKESFPLTVTSAQKNPTAFYLCASGYPGEQYFGPGTRLTVT.

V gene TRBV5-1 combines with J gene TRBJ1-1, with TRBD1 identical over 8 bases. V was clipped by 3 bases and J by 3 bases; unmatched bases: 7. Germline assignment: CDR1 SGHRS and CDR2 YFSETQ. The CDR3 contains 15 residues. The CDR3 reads CASSSGQGRDTEAFF. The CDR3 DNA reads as TGCGCCAGCAGCTCAGGACAGGGTCGGGACACTGAAGCTTTCTTT.

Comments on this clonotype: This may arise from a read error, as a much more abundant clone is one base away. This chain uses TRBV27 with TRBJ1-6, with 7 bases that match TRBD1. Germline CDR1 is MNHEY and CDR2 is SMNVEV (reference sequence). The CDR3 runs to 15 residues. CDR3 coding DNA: TGTGCCGGCAGTTTCCCGGACAGGCTAACTTCACCCCTCCACTTT. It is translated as CAGSFPDRLTSPLHF.

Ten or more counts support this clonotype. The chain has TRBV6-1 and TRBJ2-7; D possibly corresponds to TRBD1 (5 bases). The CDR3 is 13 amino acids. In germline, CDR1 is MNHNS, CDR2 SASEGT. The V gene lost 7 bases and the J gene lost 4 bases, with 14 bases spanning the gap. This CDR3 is CASTLSGLYEQYF. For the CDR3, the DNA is TGTGCCAGCACCCTCTCAGGGCTTTACGAGCAGTACTTC.

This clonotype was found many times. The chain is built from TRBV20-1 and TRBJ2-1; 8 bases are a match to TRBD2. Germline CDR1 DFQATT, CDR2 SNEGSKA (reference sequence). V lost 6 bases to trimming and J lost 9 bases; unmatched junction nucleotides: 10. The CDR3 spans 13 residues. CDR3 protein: CSATGGSNSEQFF. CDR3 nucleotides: TGCAGTGCCACGGGAGGGTCTAACAGTGAGCAGTTCTTC.

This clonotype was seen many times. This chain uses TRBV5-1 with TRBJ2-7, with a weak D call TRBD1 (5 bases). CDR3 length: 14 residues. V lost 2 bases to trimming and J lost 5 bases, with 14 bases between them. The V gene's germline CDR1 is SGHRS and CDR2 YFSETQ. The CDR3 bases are TGCGCCAGCAGCTTCGACAGCCCGAGCAACGAGCAGTACTTC. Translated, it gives CASSFDSPSNEQYF.

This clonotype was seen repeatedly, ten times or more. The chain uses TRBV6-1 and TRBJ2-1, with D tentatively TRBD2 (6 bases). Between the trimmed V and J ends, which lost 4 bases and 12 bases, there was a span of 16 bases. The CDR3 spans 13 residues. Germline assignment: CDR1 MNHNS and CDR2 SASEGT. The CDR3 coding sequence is TGTGCCAGCAGTGTCCCGGGACTGGTTGGGCAGTTCTTC. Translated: CASSVPGLVGQFF.

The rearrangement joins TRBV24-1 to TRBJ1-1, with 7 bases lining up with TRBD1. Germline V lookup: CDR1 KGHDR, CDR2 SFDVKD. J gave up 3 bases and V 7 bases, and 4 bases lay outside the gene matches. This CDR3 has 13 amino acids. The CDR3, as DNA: TGTGCCACCAGCGGGACAGCGGACACTGAAGCTTTCTTT. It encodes CATSGTADTEAFF.

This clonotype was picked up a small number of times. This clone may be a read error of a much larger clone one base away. The CDR3 loop is CASPPPSGGWEQFF. The CDR3 bases are TGTGCCAGCCCACCACCAAGCGGTGGGTGGGAGCAGTTCTTC. The chain is built from TRBV18 and TRBJ2-1, with a weak D call TRBD2 (5 bases). The CDR3 extends over 14 amino acids. Germline V CDR1 and CDR2: KGHSH, LQKENI. Full variable domain (outside the CDR3, taken from reference TRBV18 and TRBJ2-1): NAGVMQNPRHLVRRRGQEARLRCSPMKGHSHVYWYRQLPEEGLKFMVYLQKENIIDESGMPKERFSAEFPKEGPSILRIQQVVRGDSAAYFCASPPPSGGWEQFFGPGTRLTVL.

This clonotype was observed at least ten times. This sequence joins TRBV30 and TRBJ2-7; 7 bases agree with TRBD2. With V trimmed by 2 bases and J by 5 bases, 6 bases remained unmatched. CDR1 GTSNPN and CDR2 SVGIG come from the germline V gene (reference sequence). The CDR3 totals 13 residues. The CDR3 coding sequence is TGTGCCTGGAGTCTGGCGGGAGTTGACGAGCAGTACTTC. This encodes CAWSLAGVDEQYF.

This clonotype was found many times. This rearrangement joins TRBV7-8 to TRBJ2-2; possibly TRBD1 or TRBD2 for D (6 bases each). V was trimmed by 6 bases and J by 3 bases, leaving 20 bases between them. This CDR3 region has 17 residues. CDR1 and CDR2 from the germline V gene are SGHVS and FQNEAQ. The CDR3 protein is CASSDDRWRDDTGELFF. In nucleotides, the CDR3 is TGTGCCAGCAGTGATGACAGGTGGAGGGACGACACCGGGGAGCTGTTTTTT.

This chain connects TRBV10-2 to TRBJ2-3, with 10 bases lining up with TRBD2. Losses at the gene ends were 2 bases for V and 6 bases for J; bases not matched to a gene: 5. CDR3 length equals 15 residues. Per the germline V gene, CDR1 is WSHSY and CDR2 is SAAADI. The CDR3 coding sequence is TGCGCCAGCAGTGAGGCCCTAGCGGGGGTCGATACGCAGTATTTT. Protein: CASSEALAGVDTQYF.

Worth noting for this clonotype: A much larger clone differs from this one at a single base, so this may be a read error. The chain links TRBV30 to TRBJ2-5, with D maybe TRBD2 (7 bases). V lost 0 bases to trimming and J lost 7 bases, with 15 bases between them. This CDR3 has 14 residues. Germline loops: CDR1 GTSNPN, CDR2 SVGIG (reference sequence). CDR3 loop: CAWSVGLGGGTQYF. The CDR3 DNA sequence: TGTGCCTGGAGTGTTGGCCTGGGAGGGGGGACCCAGTACTTC. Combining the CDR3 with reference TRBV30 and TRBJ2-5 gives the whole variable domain SQTIHQWPATLVQPVGSPLSLECTVEGTSNPNLYWYRQAAGRGLQLLFYSVGIGQISSEVPQNLSASRPQDRQFILSSKKLLLSDSGFYLCAWSVGLGGGTQYFGPGTRLLVL.

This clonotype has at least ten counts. The CDR3 sequence is CASSLWSRSAGTDTQYF. In nucleotides, the CDR3 is TGCGCCAGCAGCTTGTGGTCGAGGAGCGCTGGCACAGATACGCAGTATTTT. This chain connects TRBV5-1 to TRBJ2-3; D is ambiguous. CDR3 length equals 17 residues. The ends were cut back, 1 base at V and 1 base at J, with 16 bases in the middle. Germline V gives CDR1 SGHRS, CDR2 YFSETQ.

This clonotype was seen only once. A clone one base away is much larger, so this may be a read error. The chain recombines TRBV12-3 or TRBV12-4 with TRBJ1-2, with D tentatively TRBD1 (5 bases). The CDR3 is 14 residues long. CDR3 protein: CASSPRGRGYDYTF. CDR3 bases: TGTGCCAGCAGCCCACGGGGCAGAGGGTATGACTACACCTTC.

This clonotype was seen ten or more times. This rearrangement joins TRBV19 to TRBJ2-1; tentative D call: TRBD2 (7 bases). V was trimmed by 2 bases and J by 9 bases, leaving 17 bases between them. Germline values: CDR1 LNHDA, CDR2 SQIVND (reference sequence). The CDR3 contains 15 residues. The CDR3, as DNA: TGTGCCAGTAGTATAACGGGGGGCGGCCTCCTTGAGCAGTTCTTC. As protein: CASSITGGGLLEQFF.

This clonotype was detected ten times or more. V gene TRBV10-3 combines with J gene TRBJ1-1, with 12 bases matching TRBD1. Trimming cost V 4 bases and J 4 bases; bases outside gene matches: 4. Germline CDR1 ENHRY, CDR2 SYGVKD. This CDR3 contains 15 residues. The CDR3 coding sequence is TGTGCCATCAGTGTGGGACAGGGGGCATTCACTGAAGCTTTCTTT. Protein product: CAISVGQGAFTEAFF.

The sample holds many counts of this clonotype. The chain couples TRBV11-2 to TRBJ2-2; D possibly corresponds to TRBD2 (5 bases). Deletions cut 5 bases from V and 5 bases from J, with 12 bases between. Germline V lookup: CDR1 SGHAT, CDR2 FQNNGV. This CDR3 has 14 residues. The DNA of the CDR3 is TGTGCCAGCAGCCCACTTTGGAGGACCGGGGAGCTGTTTTTT. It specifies CASSPLWRTGELFF.

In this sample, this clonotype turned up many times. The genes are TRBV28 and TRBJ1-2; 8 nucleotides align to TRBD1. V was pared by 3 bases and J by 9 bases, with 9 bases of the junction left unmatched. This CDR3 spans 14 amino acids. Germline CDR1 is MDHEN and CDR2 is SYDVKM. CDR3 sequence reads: CASSLTGVYWSYTF. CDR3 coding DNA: TGTGCCAGCAGTTTGACAGGGGTGTACTGGAGCTACACCTTC.

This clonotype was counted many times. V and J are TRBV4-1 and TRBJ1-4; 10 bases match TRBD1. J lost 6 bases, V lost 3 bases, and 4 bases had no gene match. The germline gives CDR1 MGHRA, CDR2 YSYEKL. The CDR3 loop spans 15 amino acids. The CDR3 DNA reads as TGCGCCAGCAGCCACCCCGGGACAGGGGATGAAAAACTGTTTTTT. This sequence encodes CASSHPGTGDEKLFF.